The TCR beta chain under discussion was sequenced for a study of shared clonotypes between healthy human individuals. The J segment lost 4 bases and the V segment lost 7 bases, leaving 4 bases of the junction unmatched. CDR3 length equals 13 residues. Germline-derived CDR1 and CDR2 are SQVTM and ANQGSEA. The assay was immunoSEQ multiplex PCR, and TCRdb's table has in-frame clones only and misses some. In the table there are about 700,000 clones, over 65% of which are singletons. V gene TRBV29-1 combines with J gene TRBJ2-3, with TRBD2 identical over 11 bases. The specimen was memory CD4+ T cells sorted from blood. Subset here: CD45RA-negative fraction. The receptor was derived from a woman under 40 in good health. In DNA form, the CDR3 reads TGCAGCGCCGGGACTAGCGGTTCAGATACGCAGTATTTT. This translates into CSAGTSGSDTQYF.